This T cell receptor beta chain was identified in a study of blood T cell repertoires in COVID-19. Study details: The origin of the acute and convalescent COVID-19 samples was the United States, Italy and Spain. PBMCs, B-cell-depleted T cells, or T cells were the source of the cDNA or gDNA that made up the material.

This CDR3 is 14 amino acids long. The junction had 4 bases not matched to a gene; V was cut back by 3 bases and J by 8 bases. Germline V gene lookup returns CDR1 KGHDR and CDR2 SFDVKD. Per the authors' pipeline: Nucleated cell number was recorded as an estimate derived from reference gene primer amplification. TCRdb keeps only in-frame clones here, not all; method: immunoSEQ multiplex PCR. The D gene and trimming were derived from the DNA, and the V and J assignments and clone size from that table. The sample gives roughly 35,000 clones, around four fifths of which show up once; 35% is in the top ten.

Specimen: peripheral blood. This clonotype was sampled from a man older than 75 with acute or convalescent COVID-19. The chain uses TRBV24-1 and TRBJ2-1, with 9 bases aligning to TRBD1. The CDR3 sequence: CATSDTTGGDEQFF. CDR3 DNA: TGTGCCACCAGTGATACGACAGGGGGGGATGAGCAGTTCTTC.